This TCR beta chain was captured in a study of beta chain features in type 1 diabetes. General study results and limits: Shortening that was moderate but significant affected the TCRB CDR3s of Type 1 diabetes patients in all four CD4+ subsets.

This clone has just a few counts. The antigen is undetermined. The entirety of the isolated RNA underwent reverse transcription, so expressed TCRB transcripts were sequenced. The table came from immunoSEQ multiplex PCR; TCRdb's copy has only in-frame clones and leaves some out. The data contain around 140,000 clones, roughly 10% of them seen just once; the ten biggest clones take up 0.75%. This TCR was sampled from a young man with type 1 diabetes. Sequenced sample: central memory CD4+ T cells from blood.

The CDR3 loop reads CASSFRARTGTSYEQYF. The CDR3 region has the DNA TGTGCCAGCAGCTTTCGAGCACGGACAGGGACTTCCTACGAGCAGTACTTC. The J gene is TRBJ2-7, the V gene TRBV7-2, with TRBD1 identical over 8 bases. The germline CDR1 and CDR2 sequences are SGHTA and FQGNSA. J lost 1 base, V lost 3 bases, and 11 bases had no gene match. The CDR3 extends over 17 amino acids.